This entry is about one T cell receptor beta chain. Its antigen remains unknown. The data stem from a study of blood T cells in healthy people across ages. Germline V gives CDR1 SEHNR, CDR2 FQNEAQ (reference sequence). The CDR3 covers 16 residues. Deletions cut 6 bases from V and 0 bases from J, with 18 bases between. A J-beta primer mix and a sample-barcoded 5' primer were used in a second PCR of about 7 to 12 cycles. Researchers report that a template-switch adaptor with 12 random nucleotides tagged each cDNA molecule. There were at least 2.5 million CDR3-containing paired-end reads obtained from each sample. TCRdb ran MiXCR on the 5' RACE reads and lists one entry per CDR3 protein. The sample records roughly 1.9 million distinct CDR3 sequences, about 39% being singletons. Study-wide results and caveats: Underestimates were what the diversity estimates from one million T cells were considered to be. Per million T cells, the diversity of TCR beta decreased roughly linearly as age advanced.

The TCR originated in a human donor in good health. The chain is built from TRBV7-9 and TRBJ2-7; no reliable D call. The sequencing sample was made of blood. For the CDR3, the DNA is TGTGCCAGCAGTCCCGCGTTGCCGAGGAGCTCCTACGAGCAGTACTTC. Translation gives CASSPALPRSSYEQYF.